This T cell receptor (beta chain) was sequenced in a study of graft-versus-host responses after intestinal transplantation. Per the germline V gene, CDR1 is SGHTA and CDR2 is FQGTGA. CDR3 size: 13 residues. V dropped 1 base and J dropped 5 bases, with 6 bases sitting between them. This clone appeared a single time. Only in-frame clones appear in the TCRdb table, and some are missing; sequencing was by immunoSEQ multiplex PCR. This sample has over 45,000 clones, with approximately 95% found just once. This material consisted of PBMCs, taken more than 750 days after a first intestinal transplant, on the day of a second. The J gene is TRBJ2-1, the V gene TRBV7-3; perhaps TRBD1 as D (6 bases). The receptor was isolated from a human patient who received an intestinal transplant, so some T cells may come from the graft donor. CDR3 residues: CASSLRGHNEQFF. The CDR3 DNA reads TGTGCCAGCAGCTTAAGGGGGCACAATGAGCAGTTCTTC. Combining the CDR3 with reference TRBV7-3 and TRBJ2-1 gives the whole variable domain GAGVSQTPSNKVTEKGKYVELRCDPISGHTALYWYRQSLGQGPEFLIYFQGTGAADDSGLPNDRFFAVRPEGSVSTLKIQRTERGDSAVYLCASSLRGHNEQFFGPGTRLTVL.